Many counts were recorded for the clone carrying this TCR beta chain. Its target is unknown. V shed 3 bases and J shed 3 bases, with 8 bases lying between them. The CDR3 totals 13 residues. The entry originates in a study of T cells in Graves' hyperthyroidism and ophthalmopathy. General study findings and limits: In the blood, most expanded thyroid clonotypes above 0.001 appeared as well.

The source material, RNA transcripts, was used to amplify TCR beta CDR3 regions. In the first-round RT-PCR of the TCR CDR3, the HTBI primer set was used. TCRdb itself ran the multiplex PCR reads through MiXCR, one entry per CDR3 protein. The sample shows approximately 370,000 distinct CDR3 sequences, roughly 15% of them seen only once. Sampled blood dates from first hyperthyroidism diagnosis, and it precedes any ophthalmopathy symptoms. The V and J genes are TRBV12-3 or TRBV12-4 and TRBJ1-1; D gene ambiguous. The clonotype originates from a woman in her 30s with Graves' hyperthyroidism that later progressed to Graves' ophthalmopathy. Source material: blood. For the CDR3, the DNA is TGTGCCAGCAGTTTGACTCACCACACTGAAGCTTTCTTT. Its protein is CASSLTHHTEAFF.